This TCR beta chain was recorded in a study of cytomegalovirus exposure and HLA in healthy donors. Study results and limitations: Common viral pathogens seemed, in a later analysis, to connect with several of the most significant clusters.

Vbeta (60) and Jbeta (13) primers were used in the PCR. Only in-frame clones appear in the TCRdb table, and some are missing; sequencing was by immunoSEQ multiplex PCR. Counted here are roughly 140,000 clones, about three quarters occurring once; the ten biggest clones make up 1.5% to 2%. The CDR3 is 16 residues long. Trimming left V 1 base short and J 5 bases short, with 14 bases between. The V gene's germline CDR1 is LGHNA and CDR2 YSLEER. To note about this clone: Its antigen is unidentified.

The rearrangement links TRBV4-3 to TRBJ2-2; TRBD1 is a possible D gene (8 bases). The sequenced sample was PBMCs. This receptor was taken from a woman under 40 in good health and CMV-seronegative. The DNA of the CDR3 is TGCGCCAGCAGCCAAGTCCCACAGGGGGGGACCGGGGAGCTGTTTTTT. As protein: CASSQVPQGGTGELFF.